The clone carrying this TCR beta chain was detected only once. Its antigen is undetermined. The PCR had 60 Vbeta and 13 Jbeta primers. Assay used: immunoSEQ multiplex PCR; TCRdb lists only in-frame clones, some missing. The table records around 100,000 clones, roughly 71% of them present only once. This sample is drawn from a study of cytomegalovirus exposure and HLA in healthy donors. Study summary: From HLA-typed donors, an early data release held some 91 million unique TCRs. Study conclusions and caveats: Confirmation was obtained in vitro that three CMV-associated chains are specific for CMV antigens. The study assumed roughly uniform donor sequencing depth for presence/absence analyses. V- and J-gene trimming in TCR beta was tied to a missense DCLRE1C variant by an analysis performed later.

J was trimmed by 3 bases and V by 5 bases; bases with no gene match: 6. Looked up from germline, CDR1 is GTSNPN and CDR2 is SVGIG (reference sequence). The CDR3 length is 14 residues. Sequencing used PBMCs. The TCR sequence derives from a man aged 40-49 years in good health and CMV-seropositive. This chain joins TRBV30 and TRBJ2-3; 9 bases align to TRBD1. CDR3 DNA sequence: TGTGCCTGGGGACAGGGGAGTGGGACAGATACGCAGTATTTT. This sequence encodes CAWGQGSGTDTQYF. The full variable domain, rest sourced from reference TRBV30 and TRBJ2-3, is SQTIHQWPATLVQPVGSPLSLECTVEGTSNPNLYWYRQAAGRGLQLLFYSVGIGQISSEVPQNLSASRPQDRQFILSSKKLLLSDSGFYLCAWGQGSGTDTQYFGPGTRLTVL.